The 17 T cell receptor beta chains below were found in one sample sequenced in a study of regulatory T cells in long-lasting Graves disease. Sequencing libraries for TCR beta were prepared with iRepertoire HTBI primers and Arm-PCR of CDR3 regions. In TCRdb, the multiplex PCR reads were re-called with MiXCR into one record per CDR3 protein. There are some 450,000 distinct CDR3 sequences in the sample; 23% occur only once, and roughly a quarter lies in the top ten. The time point: persistent/refractory GD, antithyroid drugs over 5 years with positive TRAb. The TCR library was prepared using RNA isolated from PBMCs. This specimen consisted of peripheral blood mononuclear cells (PBMCs), obtained when the disease was refractory, from a patient treated with antithyroid drugs. The receptors shown here come from a female donor with Graves disease.

This clonotype was counted a few times. The chain combines TRBV20-1 with TRBJ1-1; D is perhaps TRBD1 (6 bases). Looked up from germline, CDR1 is DFQATT and CDR2 is SNEGSKA (reference sequence). The CDR3 sequence is 14 residues long. V was shortened by 5 bases and J by 4 bases, with 17 bases between the two germline ends. The CDR3 sequence: CSARSGRTATEAFF. In DNA form, the CDR3 reads TGCAGTGCTCGTTCGGGCCGGACAGCCACTGAAGCTTTCTTT.

Ten or more counts support this clonotype. The chain is built from TRBV28 and TRBJ2-7; 7 bases map to TRBD2. Trimming took 8 bases from V and 4 from J; bases not matched to a gene: 14. Germline V CDR1 and CDR2: MDHEN, SYDVKM. The CDR3 extends over 15 amino acids. CDR3 in DNA: TGTGCCAGCTCTGGGGGAGGGCCTTGGGTTTACGAGCAGTACTTC. It specifies CASSGGGPWVYEQYF.

The rearrangement uses TRBV12-3 or TRBV12-4 and TRBJ2-5; D uncertain. The CDR3 consists of 14 residues. Trimming removed 3 bases at V and 3 bases at J, with 11 bases between. CDR3 sequence reads: CASSFRPSEETQYF. The CDR3 nucleotides read TGTGCCAGCAGTTTCCGACCGTCGGAAGAGACCCAGTACTTC.

This clonotype was counted many times. The J gene is TRBJ2-2, the V gene TRBV5-1, with D possibly TRBD2 on 6 matching bases. CDR1 is SGHRS and CDR2 is YFSETQ in the germline V gene. The ends were cut back, 7 bases at V and 0 bases at J, with 10 bases in the middle. The CDR3 is 14 residues long. The CDR3 nucleotides read TGCGCCAGCTTCCGGGACTCGAACACCGGGGAGCTGTTTTTT. This gives the protein CASFRDSNTGELFF.

This clonotype was detected only a few times. This CDR3 reads CASSFGDRTFDGYTF. The CDR3 DNA sequence: TGTGCCAGCAGCTTTGGGGACAGGACCTTCGATGGCTACACCTTC. The J gene is TRBJ1-2, the V gene TRBV11-2; 8 bases fit TRBD1. Germline V lookup: CDR1 SGHAT, CDR2 FQNNGV. The junction had 9 bases not matched to a gene; V was cut back by 3 bases and J by 6 bases. The CDR3 is 15 amino acids.

The chain recombines TRBV11-1 with TRBJ2-7, with D possibly matching TRBD2 (6 bases). The germline V gene has CDR1 SGHAT and CDR2 FQDESV (reference sequence). This CDR3 has 13 amino acids. V dropped 6 bases and J dropped 2 bases, with 11 bases sitting between them. The CDR3 DNA is TGTGCCAGCAGTAGGGACTCCGCCTACGAGCAGTACTTC. This sequence encodes CASSRDSAYEQYF.

This clonotype was detected a few times. V and J are TRBV12-3 or TRBV12-4 and TRBJ1-3; 11 bases map to TRBD1. This CDR3 has 17 residues. The trim removed 6 bases at V and 3 bases at J, leaving 10 bases unmatched. The CDR3: CASSHAVGTGGGNTIYF. The CDR3 region has the DNA TGTGCCAGCAGCCATGCTGTAGGGACAGGGGGTGGAAACACCATATATTTT.

The chain uses TRBV25-1 and TRBJ1-2; D unclear. The germline V gene encodes CDR1 MGHDK and CDR2 SYGVNS. The CDR3 contains 15 residues. V was clipped by 6 bases and J by 8 bases, with 22 bases between them. The CDR3 sequence: CASSPITGLLSGYTF. As DNA, the CDR3 is TGTGCCAGCAGCCCCATTACCGGACTACTCAGCGGCTACACCTTC.

The table lists this clonotype with a few counts. This chain connects TRBV2 to TRBJ1-5; no clear D gene. CDR1 and CDR2 from the germline V gene are SNHLY and FYNNEI. The CDR3 sequence is 14 residues long. With 6 bases removed from V and 1 base from J, the gap between germline ends came to 10 bases. CDR3 protein: CASSPRWSNQPQHF. The CDR3 nucleotides are TGTGCCAGCAGCCCCCGTTGGAGCAATCAGCCCCAGCATTTT.

J is TRBJ2-3 and V is TRBV2; D perhaps matches TRBD2 (6 bases). Germline V gene sequence: CDR1 SNHLY, CDR2 FYNNEI. V was trimmed by 3 bases and J by 4 bases, leaving 14 bases between them. The length of the CDR3 is 15 residues. In nucleotides, the CDR3 is TGTGCCAGCAGTGACGAGGGACTGGCTCCAGATACGCAGTATTTT. Translated: CASSDEGLAPDTQYF.

This clonotype was found many times. V usage is TRBV20-1 and J usage is TRBJ2-5; D is unresolved. The germline V gene encodes CDR1 DFQATT and CDR2 SNEGSKA (reference sequence). This CDR3 is 12 amino acids long. V lost 8 bases and J lost 6, with 16 bases in between. CDR3 nucleotide sequence: TGCAGTACCACCGGGCAACAACAGACCCAGTACTTC. Amino acids: CSTTGQQQTQYF.

Turning to this clonotype: A read error may produce the germline difference seen at one junction end. The chain joins TRBV19 to TRBJ1-1; D unresolved. The CDR3 runs 12 residues. CDR1 and CDR2 (germline): LNHDA, SQIVND (reference sequence). CDR3 amino acids: CASSLRNPEAFF. The CDR3 DNA follows: TGTGCCAGTAGCCTGCGGAACCCTGAAGCTTTCTTT. The full variable domain, in which reference TRBV19 and TRBJ1-1 provide the parts outside the CDR3, is DGGITQSPKYLFRKEGQNVTLSCEQNLNHDAMYWYRQDPGQGLRLIYYSQIVNDFQKGDIAEGYSVSREKKESFPLTVTSAQKNPTAFYLCASSLRNPEAFFGQGTRLTVV.

The gene calls are TRBV11-2 and TRBJ2-4; 13 bases agree with TRBD2. The junction had 7 bases not matched to a gene; V was cut back by 5 bases and J by 9 bases. The CDR3 covers 15 residues. Per the germline V gene, CDR1 is SGHAT and CDR2 is FQNNGV. CDR3 nucleotides: TGTGCCAGCAGCCGCGGACTAGCGGGAGTCACCATTCAGTACTTC. As protein: CASSRGLAGVTIQYF.

This clonotype was seen a handful of times. The chain has TRBV5-1 and TRBJ2-1; 10 bases line up with TRBD2. Germline values: CDR1 SGHRS, CDR2 YFSETQ. The CDR3 is 13 residues long. V was clipped by 5 bases and J by 6 bases; unmatched bases: 2. This CDR3 is CASRWTSGNEQFF. For the CDR3, the DNA is TGCGCCAGCAGATGGACTAGCGGCAATGAGCAGTTCTTC.

This clonotype was detected only a few times. This rearrangement joins TRBV7-3 to TRBJ2-5; TRBD2 might be the D (6 bases). The CDR3 extends over 15 amino acids. Germline values: CDR1 SGHTA, CDR2 FQGTGA. V gave up 2 bases and J gave up 5 bases, with 15 bases separating them. In DNA form, the CDR3 reads TGTGCCAGCAGCTTAGGTAGCGGCCTAGGGGAGACCCAGTACTTC. It is translated as CASSLGSGLGETQYF.

This clonotype was detected many times. The chain couples TRBV20-1 to TRBJ1-4; D ambiguous. Germline CDR1 and CDR2: DFQATT and SNEGSKA (reference sequence). With 1 base removed from V and 7 bases from J, the gap between germline ends came to 10 bases. CDR3 length equals 13 residues. In DNA form, the CDR3 reads TGCAGTGCTAGAGTTGTGGAGGCTGAAAAACTGTTTTTT. This translates into CSARVVEAEKLFF.

This chain joins TRBV19 and TRBJ2-7; D may be TRBD1 or TRBD2 (6 bases each). CDR3 length: 15 residues. Trimming removed 4 bases at V and 3 bases at J, with 16 bases between. Germline CDR1 LNHDA, CDR2 SQIVND (reference sequence). CDR3 bases: TGTGCCAGTAGTAATCCGGGGGCGAAAGTCTACGAGCAGTACTTC. Translating it yields CASSNPGAKVYEQYF.